These 21 T cell receptor beta chains share one sample of origin, sequenced in a study of shared clonotypes between healthy human individuals. The assay was immunoSEQ multiplex PCR, and TCRdb's table has in-frame clones only and misses some. There are some 2,000,000 clones in the sample; almost 96% occur only once, and less than 0.15% lies in the top ten. The material sequenced was naive CD4+ T cells sorted from blood. Subset noted: CD45RA+ positively selected. The receptors here all came from a man younger than 35 in good health.

The rearrangement links TRBV28 to TRBJ2-7, with D tentatively TRBD1 (5 bases). The ends were cut back, 3 bases at V and 2 bases at J, with 11 bases in the middle. Germline V CDR1 and CDR2: MDHEN, SYDVKM. This CDR3 region has 14 residues. CDR3 loop: CASSFAGQTYEQYF. As DNA, the CDR3 is TGTGCCAGCAGTTTCGCTGGACAAACCTACGAGCAGTACTTC.

V is TRBV6-1 and J is TRBJ1-6; 7 nucleotides match TRBD1. Per germline, CDR1 MNHNS and CDR2 SASEGT. The CDR3 has 15 amino acids. V lost 4 bases, J lost 8 bases, and 8 bases stayed unmatched. In nucleotides, the CDR3 is TGTGCCAGCAGTGTGACAGGGAGCATGTATTCACCCCTCCACTTT. Translated: CASSVTGSMYSPLHF.

J is TRBJ1-5 and V is TRBV6-1, with 9 bases fitting TRBD1. V lost 4 bases to trimming and J lost 4 bases; unmatched junction nucleotides: 5. This CDR3 comprises 15 residues. Germline V gene lookup returns CDR1 MNHNS and CDR2 SASEGT. The CDR3 region is CASSVGQGGNQPQHF. The DNA of the CDR3 is TGTGCCAGCAGTGTGGGACAGGGCGGGAATCAGCCCCAGCATTTT.

The chain uses TRBV15 and TRBJ2-7; D not resolved. The CDR3 spans 13 residues. Germline CDR1 reads LNHNV; CDR2 reads YYDKDF (reference sequence). Trimming cost V 0 bases and J 5 bases, with 8 bases left between them. CDR3 in DNA: TGTGCCACCAGCAGAGATATCGCAGACGAGCAGTACTTC. It specifies CATSRDIADEQYF.

This clone came up once. The CDR3 DNA follows: TGTGCCAGTAGTATCGATCGTCTGGGGGGCTACACCTTC. It yields the protein CASSIDRLGGYTF. The J gene is TRBJ1-2, the V gene TRBV19; no clear D. CDR1 and CDR2 from the germline V gene are LNHDA and SQIVND (reference sequence). The CDR3 is 13 amino acids. V was cut by 3 bases and J by 8 bases, with 13 bases left in between.

The chain employs TRBV5-1 and TRBJ1-2; tentative D call: TRBD1 (5 bases). Germline CDR1 reads SGHRS; CDR2 reads YFSETQ. Deletions cut 1 base from V and 4 bases from J, with 20 bases between. The CDR3 totals 17 residues. The CDR3 spells CASSLSVTWDSGYGYTF. The CDR3 nucleotides are TGCGCCAGCAGCTTGTCTGTAACTTGGGACTCGGGCTATGGCTACACCTTC. Full variable domain (outside the CDR3, taken from reference TRBV5-1 and TRBJ1-2): KAGVTQTPRYLIKTRGQQVTLSCSPISGHRSVSWYQQTPGQGLQFLFEYFSETQRNKGNFPGRFSGRQFSNSRSEMNVSTLELGDSALYLCASSLSVTWDSGYGYTFGSGTRLTVV.

In regard to this clone: Other nucleotide sequences from this sample produce the same CDR3. This chain uses TRBV10-3 with TRBJ2-5; no definite D call. The CDR3 has 11 residues. Germline V gene lookup returns CDR1 ENHRY and CDR2 SYGVKD. V shed 4 bases and J shed 4 bases, with 4 bases lying between them. CDR3 protein: CAISVGETQYF. The CDR3 bases are TGTGCCATCAGTGTAGGAGAGACCCAGTACTTC.

Notes on this clone: Within the sample, other DNA sequences also encode this same CDR3. This sequence joins TRBV5-4 and TRBJ1-2; D is unresolved. Trimming cost V 2 bases and J 4 bases, with 6 bases left between them. This CDR3 comprises 12 residues. Germline loops: CDR1 SGHNT, CDR2 YYREEE (reference sequence). The CDR3 region is CASSLDGYGYTF. Here the CDR3 DNA reads TGTGCCAGCAGCTTAGACGGCTATGGCTACACCTTC.

The V call is TRBV7-9, the J call TRBJ2-1; D is ambiguous. The germline V gene has CDR1 SEHNR and CDR2 FQNEAQ (reference sequence). The CDR3 runs to 11 residues. Trimming took off 5 bases at V and 8 bases at J, with 7 bases between the two ends. This CDR3 reads CASSKVHEQFF. The CDR3 DNA is TGTGCCAGCAGCAAAGTCCATGAGCAGTTCTTC.

This clone showed up just once. This CDR3 is also generated by other DNA sequences in the sample. In DNA, the CDR3 is TGTGCCAGCAGCGGCCCAAATCAGCCCCAGCATTTT. Its protein is CASSGPNQPQHF. The chain uses TRBV6-5 and TRBJ1-5; D is undetermined. The V gene's germline CDR1 is MNHEY and CDR2 SVGAGI. Deletions cut 6 bases from V and 4 bases from J, with 7 bases between. This CDR3 comprises 12 residues.

The chain recombines TRBV4-1 with TRBJ1-4, with D maybe TRBD1 (5 bases). The germline V gene has CDR1 MGHRA and CDR2 YSYEKL. V lost 0 bases to trimming and J lost 4 bases, with 18 bases between them. The CDR3 is 18 amino acids. This CDR3 is CASSQDFVFRQLNEKLFF. The CDR3 DNA reads TGCGCCAGCAGCCAAGATTTCGTGTTTCGACAGCTTAATGAAAAACTGTTTTTT.

The J gene is TRBJ1-4, the V gene TRBV10-3, with D perhaps TRBD1 (6 bases). Germline values: CDR1 ENHRY, CDR2 SYGVKD. This CDR3 is 13 amino acids long. V was cut by 0 bases and J by 8 bases, with 7 bases left in between. For the CDR3, the DNA is TGTGCCATCAGTGAGTCCACAGGGGAAAAACTGTTTTTT. This codes for CAISESTGEKLFF.

The rearrangement uses TRBV6-1 and TRBJ1-5; no firm D call. The germline V and J ends were trimmed by 4 bases and 0 bases, with 7 bases remaining between them. The CDR3 contains 14 residues. Germline CDR1 reads MNHNS; CDR2 reads SASEGT. This CDR3 is CASSALNSNQPQHF. CDR3 coding DNA: TGTGCCAGCAGTGCCTTGAATAGCAATCAGCCCCAGCATTTT.

The chain couples TRBV7-9 to TRBJ2-3; 10 bases fit TRBD1. CDR1 SEHNR and CDR2 FQNEAQ come from the germline V gene (reference sequence). CDR3 length equals 17 residues. The V segment lost 5 bases and the J segment 4 bases; nucleotides outside the gene matches: 12. The CDR3 spells CASSQTRDRGSSDTQYF. In nucleotides, the CDR3 is TGTGCCAGCAGCCAAACCCGGGACAGGGGTTCGTCAGATACGCAGTATTTT.

The chain links TRBV5-1 to TRBJ2-1; possible D gene TRBD2, 6 bases. V gave up 7 bases and J gave up 0 bases, with 14 bases separating them. The germline gives CDR1 SGHRS, CDR2 YFSETQ. The CDR3 is 15 residues long. The CDR3, as DNA: TGCGCCAGCCAACAGGAGGGGAGCTCCTACAATGAGCAGTTCTTC. It is translated as CASQQEGSSYNEQFF.

The V call is TRBV6-1, the J call TRBJ2-3; 7 nucleotides align to TRBD2. J gave up 7 bases and V 2 bases, and 6 bases lay outside the gene matches. The CDR3 runs to 14 residues. The germline V gene has CDR1 MNHNS and CDR2 SASEGT. The CDR3 sequence: CASSEPGTTYTQYF. In nucleotides, the CDR3 is TGTGCCAGCAGTGAACCCGGGACTACCTATACGCAGTATTTT.

The rearrangement links TRBV5-1 to TRBJ2-1; no definite D call. Trimming cost V 7 bases and J 6 bases, with 11 bases left between them. The CDR3 is 12 residues long. Germline CDR1 is SGHRS and CDR2 is YFSETQ. CDR3 amino acids: CASSVVGNEQFF. As DNA, the CDR3 is TGCGCCAGCTCGGTCGTAGGCAATGAGCAGTTCTTC. The full variable domain, rest sourced from reference TRBV5-1 and TRBJ2-1, is KAGVTQTPRYLIKTRGQQVTLSCSPISGHRSVSWYQQTPGQGLQFLFEYFSETQRNKGNFPGRFSGRQFSNSRSEMNVSTLELGDSALYLCASSVVGNEQFFGPGTRLTVL.

The chain joins TRBV27 to TRBJ2-7; TRBD1 matches at 7 bases. Trimming removed 0 bases from V and 3 bases from J; junction bases left unmatched: 5. CDR3 length: 15 amino acids. CDR1 MNHEY and CDR2 SMNVEV come from the germline V gene (reference sequence). The CDR3 sequence is CASSLSGGLGYEQYF. CDR3 nucleotide sequence: TGTGCCAGCAGTTTATCAGGGGGCTTGGGCTACGAGCAGTACTTC.

This chain links TRBV5-1 with TRBJ1-2; D might be TRBD1 (5 bases). Germline V gene data show CDR1 as SGHRS and CDR2 as YFSETQ. The V end lost 6 bases, the J end lost 6 bases, and 15 bases lay between the germline ends. This CDR3 region has 13 residues. The CDR3 DNA is TGCGCCAGCACTGGGGAAGGGGCCAATGGCTACACCTTC. This encodes CASTGEGANGYTF.

The chain carries TRBV5-4 and TRBJ2-4; D may be TRBD1 (6 bases). The CDR3 sequence is 13 residues long. Trimming stripped 5 bases from V and 11 bases from J, with 17 bases between. The germline CDR1 and CDR2 sequences are SGHNT and YYREEE (reference sequence). CDR3 coding DNA: TGTGCCAGCAGTTATAGGGACACCCCATTTCAGTACTTC. This sequence encodes CASSYRDTPFQYF.

This clone has only one observation. This chain uses TRBV20-1 with TRBJ1-1; no reliable D call. Trimming cost V 6 bases and J 7 bases, with 12 bases left between them. This CDR3 is built from 11 residues. The germline CDR1 and CDR2 sequences are DFQATT and SNEGSKA (reference sequence). CDR3 DNA: TGCAGTGCCGCCCGATGGGATGAAGCTTTCTTT. It codes for CSAARWDEAFF.